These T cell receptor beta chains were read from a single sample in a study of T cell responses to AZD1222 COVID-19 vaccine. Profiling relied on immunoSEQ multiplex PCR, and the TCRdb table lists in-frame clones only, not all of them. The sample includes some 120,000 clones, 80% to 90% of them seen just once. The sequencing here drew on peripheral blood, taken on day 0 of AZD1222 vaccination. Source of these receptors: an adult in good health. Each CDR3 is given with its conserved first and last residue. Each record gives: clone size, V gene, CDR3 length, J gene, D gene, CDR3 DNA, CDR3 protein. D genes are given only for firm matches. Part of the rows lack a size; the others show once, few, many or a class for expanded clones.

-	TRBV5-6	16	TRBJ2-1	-	TGTGCCAGCAGCTTGTCCGGGACTCACTACTACAATGAGCAGTTCTTC	CASSLSGTHYYNEQFF
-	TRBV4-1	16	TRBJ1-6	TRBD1	TGCGCCAGCAGCCAAGAGGCCGGGACAGGTAATTCACCCCTCCACTTT	CASSQEAGTGNSPLHF
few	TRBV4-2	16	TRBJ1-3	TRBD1	TGTGCCAGCAGCCAGATACAGGGGTACTCTGGAAACACCATATATTTT	CASSQIQGYSGNTIYF
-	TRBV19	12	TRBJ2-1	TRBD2	TGTGCCAGCTGTAGCGGGAGACACGAGCAGTTCTTC	CASCSGRHEQFF
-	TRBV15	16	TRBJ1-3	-	TGTGCCACCAGCAGTGGGGGGCTGACCTCTGGAAACACCATATATTTT	CATSSGGLTSGNTIYF
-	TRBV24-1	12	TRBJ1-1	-	TGTGCCACCAGTGATTTTAACAATGAAGCTTTCTTT	CATSDFNNEAFF
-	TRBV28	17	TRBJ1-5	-	TGTGCCAGCAGTCCCCAAGGGCAGTCAAAGGGCAATCAGCCCCAGCATTTT	CASSPQGQSKGNQPQHF
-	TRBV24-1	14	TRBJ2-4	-	TGTGCCACCAGTGATCCCTCCTGGGAAAACATTCAGTACTTC	CATSDPSWENIQYF
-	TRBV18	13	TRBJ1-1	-	TGTGCCAGCTACCCGACGGGGAACACTGAAGCTTTCTTT	CASYPTGNTEAFF
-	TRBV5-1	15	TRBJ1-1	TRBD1	TGCGCCAGCAGCATTCGACAGGGAGGAAGCACTGAAGCTTTCTTT	CASSIRQGGSTEAFF
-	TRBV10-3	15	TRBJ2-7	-	TGTGCCATCAGTGAGTTTTCTGGCAGTACCTACGAGCAGTACTTC	CAISEFSGSTYEQYF
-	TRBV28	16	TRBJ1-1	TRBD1	TGTGCCAGCAGCCTCGACAGGGGGAGGGGGAACACTGAAGCTTTCTTT	CASSLDRGRGNTEAFF
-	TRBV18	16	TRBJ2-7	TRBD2	TGTGCCAGCTCAGGCGGGACTAGCGGGAGCTCCTACGAGCAGTACTTC	CASSGGTSGSSYEQYF
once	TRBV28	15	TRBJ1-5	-	TGTGCCAGCAGTTTAATAGGGAAAAGCAATCAGCCCCAGCATTTT	CASSLIGKSNQPQHF
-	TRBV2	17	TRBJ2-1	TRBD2	TGTGCCAGCAGTGAACTCCAGCGGGGGAGCTCCTACAATGAGCAGTTCTTC	CASSELQRGSSYNEQFF
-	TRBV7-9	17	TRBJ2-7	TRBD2	TGTGCCAGCAGCTCGAGCGCGCGGGAGTTGGGCACCTACGAGCAGTACTTC	CASSSSARELGTYEQYF
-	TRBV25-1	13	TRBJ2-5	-	TGTGCCAGCAGTGAAGCAGGGGCAGAGACCCAGTACTTC	CASSEAGAETQYF
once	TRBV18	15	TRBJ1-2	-	TGTGCCAGCTCACCAGGGACCGGGGGCCTCTATGGCTACACCTTC	CASSPGTGGLYGYTF
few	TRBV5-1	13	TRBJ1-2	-	TGCGCCAGCAGCGTGGATTGGAACTATGGCTACACCTTC	CASSVDWNYGYTF
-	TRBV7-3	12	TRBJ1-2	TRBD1	TGTGCCAGCAGCTCCGGGACAGATGGCTACACCTTC	CASSSGTDGYTF
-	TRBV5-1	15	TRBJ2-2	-	TGCGCCAGCAGCTTGGTCGGACTGAACACCGGGGAGCTGTTTTTT	CASSLVGLNTGELFF
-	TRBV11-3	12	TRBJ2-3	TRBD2	TGTGCCAGTTCGGGACTATCGGATACGCAGTATTTT	CASSGLSDTQYF
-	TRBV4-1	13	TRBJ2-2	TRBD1	TGCGCCAGCAGCCAAGTGGACAGGTCCACTCCGTTTTTT	CASSQVDRSTPFF
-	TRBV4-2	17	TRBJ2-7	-	TGTGCCAGCAGCCAAGATCCGTCAGGGATGGTTTTCTACGAGCAGTACTTC	CASSQDPSGMVFYEQYF
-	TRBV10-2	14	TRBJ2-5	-	TGCGCCAGCAGTGAGGCGGCAGGAGCTAGGACCCAGTACTTC	CASSEAAGARTQYF
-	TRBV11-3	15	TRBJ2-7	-	TGTGCCAGCAGCTTAGTCCCGTCGAGCTCCTACGAGCAGTACTTC	CASSLVPSSSYEQYF
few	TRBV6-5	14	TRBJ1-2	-	TGTGCCAGCAGTTTCCAGGGCCCCCCGGGCGGCTACACCTTC	CASSFQGPPGGYTF
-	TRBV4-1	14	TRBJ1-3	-	TGCGCCAGCAGCCCGGACCCTCACGGGAACACCATATATTTT	CASSPDPHGNTIYF
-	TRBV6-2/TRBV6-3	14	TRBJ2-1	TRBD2	TGTGCCAGCAACCCTAGCGGGACCTCCTATGAGCAGTTCTTC	CASNPSGTSYEQFF
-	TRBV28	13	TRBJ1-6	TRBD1	TGTGCCACCTTACAGGGGTACAATTCACCCCTCCACTTT	CATLQGYNSPLHF
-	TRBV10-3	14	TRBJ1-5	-	TGTGCCATCAGTGAGTCATTGGGCAATCAGCCCCAGCATTTT	CAISESLGNQPQHF
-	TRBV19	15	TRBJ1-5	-	TGTGCCAGTACTCAGCTGGGGAGGTGGAATCAGCCCCAGCATTTT	CASTQLGRWNQPQHF
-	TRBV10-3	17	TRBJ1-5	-	TGTGCCATCAGTGAGTCGGGACTTTCGAATCTCGATCAGCCCCAGCATTTT	CAISESGLSNLDQPQHF
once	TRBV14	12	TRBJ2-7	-	TGTGCCAGCAGCCAAGGGATAGTCGAGCAGTACTTC	CASSQGIVEQYF
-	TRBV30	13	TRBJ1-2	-	TGTGCCTGGAGTGTCGGGACTTCCTATGGCTACACCTTC	CAWSVGTSYGYTF
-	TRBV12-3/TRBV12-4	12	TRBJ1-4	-	TGTGCCAGCAGGGGATTTAATGAAAAACTGTTTTTT	CASRGFNEKLFF
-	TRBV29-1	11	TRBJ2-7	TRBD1	TGCAGCTCTATCAGGGGGAACGAGCAGTACTTC	CSSIRGNEQYF
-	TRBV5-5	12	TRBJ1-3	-	TGTGCCAGCAGCTTGGAAGGAAACACCATATATTTT	CASSLEGNTIYF
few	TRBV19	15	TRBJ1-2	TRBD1	TGTGCCAGTAGAACGGGACAGCTAACCAGCTATGGCTACACCTTC	CASRTGQLTSYGYTF
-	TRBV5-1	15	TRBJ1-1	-	TGCGCCAGCAGCTTGGTTAGCGGAATGAACACTGAAGCTTTCTTT	CASSLVSGMNTEAFF
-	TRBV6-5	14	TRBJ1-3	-	TGTGCCAGCAGGCGGGAGGGCTCTGGAAACACCATATATTTT	CASRREGSGNTIYF
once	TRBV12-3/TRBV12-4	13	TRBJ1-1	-	TGTGCCAGCTACAGACTGTTTAGCACTGAAGCTTTCTTT	CASYRLFSTEAFF
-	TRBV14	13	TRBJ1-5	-	TGTGCCAGCAGCCCGGGACTCAATCAGCCCCAGCATTTT	CASSPGLNQPQHF
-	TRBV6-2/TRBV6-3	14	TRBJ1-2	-	TGTGCCAGCAGTCTGGGGGGGTTGAACTATGGCTACACCTTC	CASSLGGLNYGYTF
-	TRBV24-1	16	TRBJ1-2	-	TGTGCCACCAGTGATAACGTTGCAGGACAGTTCTATGGCTACACCTTC	CATSDNVAGQFYGYTF